This TCR beta chain was sequenced during a study of blood T cell repertoires in COVID-19. Study context: The origin of the acute and convalescent COVID-19 samples was the United States, Italy and Spain. Sources were T cells, B-cell-depleted T cells, or PBMCs; the material itself was cDNA or gDNA.

V was clipped by 7 bases and J by 2 bases, with 12 bases between them. In germline, CDR1 is GTSNPN, CDR2 SVGIG (reference sequence). The CDR3 extends over 13 amino acids. This clone was detected a few times. Clones were read by immunoSEQ multiplex PCR, and TCRdb kept only the in-frame ones, dropping some. The table shows more than 300,000 clones, with approximately 85% occurring only once. The TCR was taken from a woman in her forties or fifties with acute or convalescent COVID-19. This chain links TRBV30 with TRBJ1-5; D gene ambiguous. The sample taken for sequencing was peripheral blood. The CDR3 is CALGFSGNQPQHF. The CDR3, as DNA: TGTGCCTTGGGGTTTTCGGGCAATCAGCCCCAGCATTTT. Looking up the rest from reference TRBV30 and TRBJ1-5 gives the full variable domain: SQTIHQWPATLVQPVGSPLSLECTVEGTSNPNLYWYRQAAGRGLQLLFYSVGIGQISSEVPQNLSASRPQDRQFILSSKKLLLSDSGFYLCALGFSGNQPQHFGDGTRLSIL.